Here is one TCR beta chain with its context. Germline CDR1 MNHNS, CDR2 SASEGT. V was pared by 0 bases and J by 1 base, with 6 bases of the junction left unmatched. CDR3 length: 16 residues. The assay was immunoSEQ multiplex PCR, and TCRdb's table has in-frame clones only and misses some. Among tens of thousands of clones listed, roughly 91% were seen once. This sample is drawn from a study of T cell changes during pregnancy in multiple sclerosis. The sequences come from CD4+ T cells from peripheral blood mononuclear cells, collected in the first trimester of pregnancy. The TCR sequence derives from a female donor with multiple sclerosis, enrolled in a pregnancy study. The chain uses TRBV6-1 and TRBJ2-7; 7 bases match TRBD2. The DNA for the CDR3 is TGTGCCAGCAGTGAAGCGCGCGGGAGCGGTTCCTACGAGCAGTACTTC. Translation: CASSEARGSGSYEQYF.